This T cell receptor beta chain was identified in a study of CD8 T cells in ankylosing spondylitis. The CDR3 is made up of 17 amino acids. V shed 2 bases and J shed 7 bases, with 21 bases lying between them. Germline CDR1 reads SGHAT; CDR2 reads FQNNGV. TCRdb called the 5' RACE reads again in MiXCR, with one record for every CDR3 protein. The sample lists roughly 150,000 distinct CDR3 sequences, around 8.9% occurring once. Specimen: blood, either unsorted or a sorted T cell fraction (not recorded which). The receptor was derived from a female donor with ankylosing spondylitis or in good health (not recorded which). V and J are TRBV11-2 and TRBJ2-1; D tentatively fits TRBD1 or TRBD2 (7 bases each). Written as DNA, the CDR3 is TGTGCCAGCAGCTTATCAGGGGGGGCGGGAGTCGGGAATGAGCAGTTCTTC. It yields the protein CASSLSGGAGVGNEQFF.